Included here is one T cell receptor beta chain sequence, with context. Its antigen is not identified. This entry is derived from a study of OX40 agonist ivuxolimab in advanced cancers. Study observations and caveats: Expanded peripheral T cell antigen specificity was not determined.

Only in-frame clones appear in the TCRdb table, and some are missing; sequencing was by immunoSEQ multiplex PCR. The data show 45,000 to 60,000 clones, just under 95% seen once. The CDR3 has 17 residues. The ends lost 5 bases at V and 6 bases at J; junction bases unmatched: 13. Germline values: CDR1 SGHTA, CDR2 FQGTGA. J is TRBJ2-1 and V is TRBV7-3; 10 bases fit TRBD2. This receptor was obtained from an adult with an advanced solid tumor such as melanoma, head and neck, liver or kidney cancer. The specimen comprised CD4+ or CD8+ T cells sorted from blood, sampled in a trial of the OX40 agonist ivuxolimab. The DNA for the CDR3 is TGTGCCAGCAGCCCGCTAGCGGGAGAGATAGTTGGCAATGAGCAGTTCTTC. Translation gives CASSPLAGEIVGNEQFF.